The subject of this entry is one T cell receptor (beta chain). This clonotype is classified as medium-sized (0.01 to 0.1%). Which antigen it targets is not known. Base qualities are missing; no much larger clone stands one base away. Four subsets defined by PD-1 and/or TIGIT were sorted from live CD3+CD8+TCRalphabeta+ cells on a BD FACSAria II cell sorter. Circulating CD8 T cells were sorted into four subsets by PD-1 and TIGIT expression to characterize their relevance to anti-PD-1 therapy response. From each sorted CD8 T-cell subset, both TCR alpha and TCR beta chains were sequenced. Peripheral blood was collected before the first anti-PD-1 injection, after two injections and after four injections. Ficoll gradient centrifugation was used to isolate PBMCs right away. Until use, PBMCs were cryopreserved in liquid nitrogen in RPMI containing approximately 20% FCS and around 9.6% DMSO. After thawing, PBMCs were stained with a viability dye plus antibodies against CD3, CD8alpha, TCRalphabeta, PD-1 and TIGIT. Total RNA was extracted with the RNeasy Kit, and every sample reached a RIN above 7.

Counted from cysteine to phenylalanine, this CDR3 has 15 amino acids. Only CDR3 DNA remains: 45 bases, in frame from the first base. The germline V gene provides CDR1 SGHTA and CDR2 FQGTGA. Unmatched junction bases come to 3, with V trimmed by 0 bases and J by 6 bases. The data were taken from a study of circulating CD8 cells and anti-PD-1 response in melanoma (dated by TCRdb to the early 2020s). In terms of the full investigation: Nivolumab was administered to patients intravenously at 3 mg/kg every 2 weeks. Patients with complete or partial responses were counted as responders, while patients with stable or progressive disease (RECIST v1.1) were counted as non-responders. PD-1 on on-treatment samples was detected using a biotinylated anti-human IgG4 antibody. The melanoma cohort included around 13 patients, of whom seven received anti-PD-1 as first-line therapy and six had previously received targeted therapy or immunotherapy. The TCR repertoire analysis was performed on some 11 melanoma patients, comprising 7 non-responders and 4 responders.

The sequencer listed for this sample is NextSeq 500. TCR libraries were prepared from approximately 14 ng of total RNA with the QIAseq Immune Repertoire RNA Library Kit, Human TCR Panel. The TCR libraries were sequenced on an Illumina NextSeq using a Mid Output V2 kit and asymmetric 261x41 paired-end reads. Every TCR library was diluted to about 4 nM, then pooled, denatured and loaded at roughly 0.97 pM. The authors processed their data as follows. TCR FASTQ files were processed in the QIAGEN GeneGlobe Data Analysis Center, with downstream analysis in R 3.5.2. Clonality was computed as one minus Shannon entropy normalized by the log of the number of unique productive sequences. Fisher exact tests at 5% FDR, run separately within each subset, picked out TRA or TRB clonotypes whose abundance differed between baseline and M1. Clonotypes with differential abundance were put into four groups: emerging, expanding, contracting or non-expanding/contracting. Morisita's overlap index was used to measure repertoire overlap between patients. The raw public data were reprocessed by TCRdb itself: fastp quality trimming at Q25, MiXCR clonotype calling, in-frame beta chains only. Every entry covers one CDR3 protein and lists the most common genes and DNA from its rows. The V and J calls shown here were made by TCRdb, not taken from the authors' results. Within this sample are some 2,000 distinct CDR3 sequences, with roughly 8.1% of them counted one time only. Around 8% of the sample is in the top ten clones.

General study outcomes and caveats: The authors pointed out that the cohort included both treatment-naive and previously treated patients, and that this mix could influence the results. Because material was limited, experiments were generally done without replicates. The published TCR repertoire comparisons relied only on baseline and M1 samples from a small cohort that had few responders. Repertoires were found to be largely private between subsets, with under 7.5% of TRB clonotypes shared at M1, and the highest sharing was observed between DPOS and TIGIT. The highest diversity was observed in the DNEG repertoire, similar and higher clonality was shown by the PD-1 and DPOS repertoires, and the lowest diversity was found in the TIGIT repertoires. Since no tumor material could be accessed, the researchers instead assessed tumor reactivity using peptide assays on expanded sorted subsets.

Sequenced here: CD8+ T cells from PBMCs, sampled at baseline or after one month of anti-PD-1 therapy (not recorded which). The chain was built from TRBV7-3 and TRBJ2-3, with 10 junctional bases fitting TRBD2. This TCR came from a human donor with melanoma. Read as DNA, the sequence is TGTGCCAGCAGCTTAACTAGCGGGGGGTCGGATACGCAGTATTTT. Its protein reads: CASSLTSGGSDTQYF.